This T cell receptor beta chain appears in the sequencing data of a study of blood T cell repertoires in COVID-19. Per the germline V gene, CDR1 is MGHRA and CDR2 is YSYEKL. V lost 5 bases to trimming and J lost 1 base, with 14 bases between them. The CDR3 spans 15 residues. Some clones are missing from TCRdb's copy, which holds only in-frame ones; the method was immunoSEQ multiplex PCR. The repertoire holds some 260,000 clones, with roughly 90% as singletons. The sequence was collected from a middle-aged man who had recovered from COVID-19. Material for sequencing was PBMCs or T cells enriched from blood (not recorded which). The V call is TRBV4-1, the J call TRBJ2-5; weak D call: TRBD1 (6 bases). CDR3 sequence (DNA): TGCGCCAGCAGCTATTTACAGGGATCCCAAGAGACCCAGTACTTC. Amino acids: CASSYLQGSQETQYF.